Shown below are 10 T cell receptor beta chains from a single sample sequenced in a study of blood T cells in healthy people across ages (dated by TCRdb to the mid-2010s). Library preparation employed 5' RACE. Sequencing was carried out with an Illumina HiSeq 2500. A second PCR of about 6 to 12 cycles was run with a J-beta primer mix and a sample-barcoded 5' primer. TCRdb reprocessing: public reads trimmed at Q25 with fastp, clones called with MiXCR, in-frame beta chains kept. When rows share a CDR3 protein, they turn into one entry using the most common DNA and genes. The sample table lists about 1 million distinct CDR3 sequences, more than 40% of them with a count of one. Clones ranked in the top ten supply 18% of the sample. Specimen: blood. These receptors came from a woman in her sixties in good health.

The sample holds a few counts of this clonotype. This rearrangement joins TRBV7-9 to TRBJ2-4; 8 positions agree with TRBD2. Germline loops: CDR1 SEHNR, CDR2 FQNEAQ (reference sequence). The V and J ends lost 5 bases and 13 bases, in that order; junction bases with no gene match: 10. CDR3 size: 13 residues. The chain's CDR3 is CASSMLREGEQYF. CDR3 in DNA: TGTGCCAGCAGCATGCTTCGGGAGGGGGAGCAGTACTTC.

The chain is built from TRBV27 and TRBJ2-4; no definite D call. The V gene's germline CDR1 is MNHEY and CDR2 SMNVEV (reference sequence). V dropped 0 bases and J dropped 7 bases, with 10 bases sitting between them. The CDR3 extends over 14 amino acids. CDR3 sequence: CASSLSGRMNIQYF. The CDR3 DNA reads TGTGCCAGCAGTTTATCGGGCAGAATGAACATTCAGTACTTC.

V usage is TRBV6-6 and J usage is TRBJ1-1; D call uncertain. This CDR3 comprises 15 residues. Germline CDR1 MNHNY, CDR2 SVGAGI (reference sequence). The germline V and J ends were trimmed by 2 bases and 0 bases, with 10 bases remaining between them. The CDR3 protein is CASSYLGNLNTEAFF. The CDR3 DNA reads as TGTGCCAGCAGTTACCTAGGGAACCTGAACACTGAAGCTTTCTTT.

The chain's CDR3 is CSARETGVEQYF. CDR3 coding DNA: TGCAGTGCTAGGGAGACAGGGGTCGAGCAGTACTTC. This chain connects TRBV20-1 to TRBJ2-7; 8 bases agree with TRBD1. V was clipped by 3 bases and J by 6 bases; unmatched bases: 4. The CDR3 is made up of 12 amino acids. CDR1 DFQATT and CDR2 SNEGSKA come from the germline V gene (reference sequence).

This sequence joins TRBV4-1 and TRBJ2-1, with a tentative D call TRBD2 (5 bases). CDR3 size: 17 residues. Germline loops: CDR1 MGHRA, CDR2 YSYEKL. V was pared by 0 bases and J by 4 bases, with 16 bases between. CDR3 sequence reads: CASSQDPGERSYNEQFF. Here the CDR3 DNA reads TGCGCCAGCAGCCAAGATCCCGGCGAGCGGTCTTACAATGAGCAGTTCTTC.

In this sample, this clonotype turned up a few times. The chain has TRBV28 and TRBJ2-7, with 9 positions matching TRBD1. The length of the CDR3 is 16 residues. With V trimmed by 4 bases and J by 5 bases, 12 bases remained unmatched. CDR1 is MDHEN, CDR2 SYDVKM, per germline. In DNA, the CDR3 is TGTGCCAGCAGTTCCCTACTAGGGACAGGGCGCCACGAGCAGTACTTC. The encoded protein is CASSSLLGTGRHEQYF.

This clonotype was picked up a small number of times. This rearrangement joins TRBV5-6 to TRBJ2-7; D is perhaps TRBD2 (5 bases). Trimming cost V 2 bases and J 5 bases, with 8 bases left between them. Germline assignment: CDR1 SGHDT and CDR2 YYEEEE. The CDR3 runs to 12 residues. The CDR3 DNA sequence: TGTGCCAGCAGCTTACGGCGGGACGAGCAGTACTTC. Translated, it gives CASSLRRDEQYF.

This clonotype was counted a single time. This chain links TRBV6-5 with TRBJ2-1; unclear D gene. CDR3 length: 14 amino acids. Trimming took 2 bases from V and 0 from J, leaving 5 bases between them. The germline CDR1 and CDR2 sequences are MNHEY and SVGAGI. The chain's CDR3 is CASSYVSSYNEQFF. For the CDR3, the DNA is TGTGCCAGCAGTTACGTGAGCTCCTACAATGAGCAGTTCTTC.

The chain links TRBV12-3 or TRBV12-4 to TRBJ2-7, with TRBD2 matching over 9 bases. V lost 3 bases to trimming and J lost 1 base; unmatched junction nucleotides: 4. The CDR3 sequence is 15 residues long. The CDR3 coding sequence is TGTGCCAGCAGTTTTAGCGGGAGCGGATCCTACGAGCAGTACTTC. Amino acid sequence: CASSFSGSGSYEQYF.

This clonotype was seen a few times. The V call is TRBV6-2 or TRBV6-3, the J call TRBJ2-1; D possibly corresponds to TRBD2 (6 bases). The V end lost 6 bases, the J end lost 6 bases, and 15 bases lay between the germline ends. CDR3 size: 14 residues. The germline gives CDR1 MNHEY, CDR2 SVGEGT. CDR3 loop: CASSPIGLLNEQFF. CDR3 bases: TGTGCCAGCAGCCCTATAGGACTACTCAATGAGCAGTTCTTC.